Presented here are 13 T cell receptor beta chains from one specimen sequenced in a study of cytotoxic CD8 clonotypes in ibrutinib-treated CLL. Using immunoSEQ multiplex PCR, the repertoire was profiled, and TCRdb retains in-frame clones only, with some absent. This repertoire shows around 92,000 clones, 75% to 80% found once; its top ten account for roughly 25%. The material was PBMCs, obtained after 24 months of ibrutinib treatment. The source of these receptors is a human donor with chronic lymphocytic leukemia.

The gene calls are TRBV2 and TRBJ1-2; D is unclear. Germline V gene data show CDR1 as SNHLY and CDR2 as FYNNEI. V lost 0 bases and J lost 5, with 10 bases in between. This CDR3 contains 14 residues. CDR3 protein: CASSEAVRSYGYTF. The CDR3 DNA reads TGTGCCAGCAGTGAAGCGGTCCGATCTTATGGCTACACCTTC.

The CDR3 DNA sequence: TGTGCCAGCAGTGAGGGGGGATCGCTCTCCCTGGCCTACGAGCAGTACTTC. This sequence encodes CASSEGGSLSLAYEQYF. This sequence joins TRBV2 and TRBJ2-7, with D possibly matching TRBD2 (6 bases). V lost 3 bases to trimming and J lost 2 bases, with 20 bases between them. The length of the CDR3 is 17 residues. Germline CDR1 SNHLY, CDR2 FYNNEI.

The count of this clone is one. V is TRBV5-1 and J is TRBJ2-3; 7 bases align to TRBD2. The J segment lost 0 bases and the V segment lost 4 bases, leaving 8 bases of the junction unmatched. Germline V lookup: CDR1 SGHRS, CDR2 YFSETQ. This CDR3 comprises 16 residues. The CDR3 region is CASSTTSVTSTDTQYF. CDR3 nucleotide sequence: TGCGCCAGCAGCACTACTAGCGTGACTAGCACAGATACGCAGTATTTT.

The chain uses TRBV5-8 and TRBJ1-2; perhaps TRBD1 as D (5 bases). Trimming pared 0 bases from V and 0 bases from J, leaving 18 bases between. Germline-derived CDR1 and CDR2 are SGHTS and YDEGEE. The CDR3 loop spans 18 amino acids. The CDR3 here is CASSLVTPGRLANYGYTF. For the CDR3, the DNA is TGTGCCAGCAGCTTGGTTACACCGGGACGGCTCGCTAACTATGGCTACACCTTC.

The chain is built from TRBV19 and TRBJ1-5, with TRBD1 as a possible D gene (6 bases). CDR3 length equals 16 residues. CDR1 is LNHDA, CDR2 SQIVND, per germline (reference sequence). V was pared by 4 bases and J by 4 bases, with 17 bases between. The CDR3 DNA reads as TGTGCCAGTAGTAGCCTCAGCAGGGGAAGGAATCAGCCCCAGCATTTT. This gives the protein CASSSLSRGRNQPQHF.

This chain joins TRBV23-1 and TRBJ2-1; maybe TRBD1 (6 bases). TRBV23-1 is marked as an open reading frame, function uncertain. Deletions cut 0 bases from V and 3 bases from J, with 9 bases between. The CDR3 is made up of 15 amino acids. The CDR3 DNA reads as TGCGCCAGCAGTCAATCGCAGGGGCACTACAATGAGCAGTTCTTC. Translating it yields CASSQSQGHYNEQFF.

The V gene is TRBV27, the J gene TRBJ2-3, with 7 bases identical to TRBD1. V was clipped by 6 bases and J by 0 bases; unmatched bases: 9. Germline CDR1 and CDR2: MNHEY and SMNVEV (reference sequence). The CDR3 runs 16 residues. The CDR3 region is CASRSRTGTSTDTQYF. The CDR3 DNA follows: TGTGCCAGCAGATCTCGGACAGGTACTAGCACAGATACGCAGTATTTT.

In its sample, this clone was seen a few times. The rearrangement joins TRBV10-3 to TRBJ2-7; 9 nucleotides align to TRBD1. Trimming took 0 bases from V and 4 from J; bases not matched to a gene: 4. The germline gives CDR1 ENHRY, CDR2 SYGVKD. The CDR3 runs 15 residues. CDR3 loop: CAISESQTGGYEQYF. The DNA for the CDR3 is TGTGCCATCAGTGAGTCACAGACAGGGGGATACGAGCAGTACTTC.

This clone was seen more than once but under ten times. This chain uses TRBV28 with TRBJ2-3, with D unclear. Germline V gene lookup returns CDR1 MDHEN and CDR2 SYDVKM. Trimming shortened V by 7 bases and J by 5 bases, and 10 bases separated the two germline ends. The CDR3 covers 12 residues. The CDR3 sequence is CASTTAGDTQYF. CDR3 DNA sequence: TGTGCCAGCACGACCGCAGGAGATACGCAGTATTTT.

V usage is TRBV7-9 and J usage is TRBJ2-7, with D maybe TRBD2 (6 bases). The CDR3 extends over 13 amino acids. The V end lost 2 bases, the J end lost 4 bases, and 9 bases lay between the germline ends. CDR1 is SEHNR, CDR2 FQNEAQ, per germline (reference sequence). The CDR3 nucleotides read TGTGCCAGCAGCTTACCTCGGGAGTACGAGCAGTACTTC. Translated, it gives CASSLPREYEQYF.

CDR3 residues: CASSGRITGELFF. The CDR3 nucleotides read TGTGCCAGCAGTGGTAGGATCACCGGGGAGCTGTTTTTT. V and J are TRBV2 and TRBJ1-3; no definite D call. The closer fit of TRBJ2-2 to the DNA end suggests the J call may be wrong. This CDR3 region has 13 residues. CDR1 SNHLY and CDR2 FYNNEI come from the germline V gene.

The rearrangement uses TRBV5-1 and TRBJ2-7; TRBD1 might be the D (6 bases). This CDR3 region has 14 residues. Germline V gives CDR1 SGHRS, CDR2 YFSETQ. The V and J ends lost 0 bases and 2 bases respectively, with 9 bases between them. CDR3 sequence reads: CASSLGRGPYEQYF. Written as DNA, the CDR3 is TGCGCCAGCAGCTTGGGCAGGGGTCCCTACGAGCAGTACTTC.

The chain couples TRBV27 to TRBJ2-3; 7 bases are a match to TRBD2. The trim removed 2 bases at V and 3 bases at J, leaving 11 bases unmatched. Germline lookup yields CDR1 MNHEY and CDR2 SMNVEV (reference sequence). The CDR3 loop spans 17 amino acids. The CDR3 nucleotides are TGTGCCAGCAGTTTAAGGGGAGCAGGGCGGGAGACAGATACGCAGTATTTT. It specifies CASSLRGAGRETDTQYF.